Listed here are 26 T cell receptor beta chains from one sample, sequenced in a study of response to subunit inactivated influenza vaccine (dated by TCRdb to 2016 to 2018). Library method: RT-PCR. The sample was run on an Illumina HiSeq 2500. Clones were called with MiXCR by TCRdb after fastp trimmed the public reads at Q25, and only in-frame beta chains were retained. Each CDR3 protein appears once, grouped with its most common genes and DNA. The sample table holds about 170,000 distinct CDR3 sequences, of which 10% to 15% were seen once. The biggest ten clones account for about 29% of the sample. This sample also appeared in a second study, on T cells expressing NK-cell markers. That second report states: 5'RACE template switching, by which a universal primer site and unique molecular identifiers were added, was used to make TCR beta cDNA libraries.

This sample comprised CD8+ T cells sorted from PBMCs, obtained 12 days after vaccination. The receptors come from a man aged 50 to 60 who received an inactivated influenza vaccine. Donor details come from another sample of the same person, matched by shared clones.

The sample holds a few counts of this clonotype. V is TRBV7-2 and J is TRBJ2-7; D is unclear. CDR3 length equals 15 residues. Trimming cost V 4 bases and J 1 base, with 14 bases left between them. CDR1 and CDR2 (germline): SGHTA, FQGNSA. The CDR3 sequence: CASSWGLPPSYEQYF. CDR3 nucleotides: TGTGCCAGCAGCTGGGGATTGCCCCCTTCCTACGAGCAGTACTTC.

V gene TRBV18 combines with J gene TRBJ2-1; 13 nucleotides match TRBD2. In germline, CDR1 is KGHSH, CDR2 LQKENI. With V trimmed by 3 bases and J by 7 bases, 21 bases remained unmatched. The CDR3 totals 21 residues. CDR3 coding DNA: TGTGCCAGCTCACCTTCAATAACACTACCGGGACTAGCGGGGTTTCGGAATGAGCAGTTCTTC. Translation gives CASSPSITLPGLAGFRNEQFF.

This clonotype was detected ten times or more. CDR3: CASRRAYRGFDTGELFF. The CDR3, as DNA: TGTGCCAGCAGGAGGGCCTACAGGGGTTTTGACACCGGGGAGCTGTTTTTT. The chain joins TRBV2 to TRBJ2-2, with 7 bases identical to TRBD1. CDR1 and CDR2 (germline): SNHLY, FYNNEI. V lost 6 bases and J lost 3; bases outside the gene matches: 13. The CDR3 spans 17 residues. Supplemented by reference TRBV2 and TRBJ2-2, the full variable domain reads EPEVTQTPSHQVTQMGQEVILRCVPISNHLYFYWYRQILGQKVEFLVSFYNNEISEKSEIFDDQFSVERPDGSNFTLKIRSTKLEDSAMYFCASRRAYRGFDTGELFFGEGSRLTVL.

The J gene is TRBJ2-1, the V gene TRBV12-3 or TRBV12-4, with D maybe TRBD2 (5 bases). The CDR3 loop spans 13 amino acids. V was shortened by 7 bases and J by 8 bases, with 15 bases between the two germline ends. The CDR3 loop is CASTKTNRDEQFF. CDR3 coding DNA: TGTGCCAGCACCAAGACTAACCGCGATGAGCAGTTCTTC.

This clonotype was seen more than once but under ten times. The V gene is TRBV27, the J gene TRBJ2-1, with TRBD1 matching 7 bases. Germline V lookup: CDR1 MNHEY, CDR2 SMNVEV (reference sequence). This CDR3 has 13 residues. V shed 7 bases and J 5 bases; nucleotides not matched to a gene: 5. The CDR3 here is CASNHRGDNEQFF. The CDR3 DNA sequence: TGTGCCAGCAACCACAGGGGCGACAATGAGCAGTTCTTC.

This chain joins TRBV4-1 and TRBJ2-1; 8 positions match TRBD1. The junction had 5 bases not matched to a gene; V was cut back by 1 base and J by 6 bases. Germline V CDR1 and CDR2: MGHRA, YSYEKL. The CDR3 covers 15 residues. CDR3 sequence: CASSQGPGTGNEQFF. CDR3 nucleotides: TGCGCCAGCAGCCAAGGCCCAGGGACAGGCAATGAGCAGTTCTTC.

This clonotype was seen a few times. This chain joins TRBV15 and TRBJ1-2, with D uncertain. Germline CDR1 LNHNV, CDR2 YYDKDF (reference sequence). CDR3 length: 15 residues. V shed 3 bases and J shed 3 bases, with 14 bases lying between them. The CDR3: CATSRVFGSDYGYTF. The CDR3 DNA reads TGTGCCACCAGCAGGGTGTTTGGCAGTGACTATGGCTACACCTTC.

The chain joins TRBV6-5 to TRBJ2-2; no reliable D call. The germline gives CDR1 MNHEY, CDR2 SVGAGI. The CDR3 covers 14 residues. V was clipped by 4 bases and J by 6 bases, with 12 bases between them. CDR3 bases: TGTGCCAGCAGTTCCCCCCTCGGTCCCGGGGAGCTGTTTTTT. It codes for CASSSPLGPGELFF.

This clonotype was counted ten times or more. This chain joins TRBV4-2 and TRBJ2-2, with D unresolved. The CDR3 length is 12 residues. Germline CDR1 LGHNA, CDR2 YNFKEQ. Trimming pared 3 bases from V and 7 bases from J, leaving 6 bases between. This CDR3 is CASSQGNGELFF. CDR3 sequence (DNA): TGTGCCAGCAGCCAGGGTAACGGGGAGCTGTTTTTT.

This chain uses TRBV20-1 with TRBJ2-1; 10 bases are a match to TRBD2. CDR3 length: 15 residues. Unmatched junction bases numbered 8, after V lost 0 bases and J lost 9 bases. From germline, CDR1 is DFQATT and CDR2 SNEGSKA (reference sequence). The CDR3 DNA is TGCAGTGCTAGAGATTCACTAGCGGGATGGGGTGAGCAGTTCTTC. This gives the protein CSARDSLAGWGEQFF.

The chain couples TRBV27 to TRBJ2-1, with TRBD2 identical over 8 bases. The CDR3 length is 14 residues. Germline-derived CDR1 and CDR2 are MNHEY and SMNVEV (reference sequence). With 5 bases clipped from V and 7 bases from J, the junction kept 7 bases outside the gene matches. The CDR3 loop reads CASSKAGALNEQFF. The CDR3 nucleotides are TGTGCCAGCAGTAAAGCGGGAGCTTTGAATGAGCAGTTCTTC.

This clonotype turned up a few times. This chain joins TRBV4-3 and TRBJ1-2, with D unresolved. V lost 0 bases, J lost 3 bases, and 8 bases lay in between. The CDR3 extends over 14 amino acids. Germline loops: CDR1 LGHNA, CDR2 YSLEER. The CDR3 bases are TGCGCCAGCAGCCAAGAGAATGTCTACTATGGCTACACCTTC. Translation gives CASSQENVYYGYTF.

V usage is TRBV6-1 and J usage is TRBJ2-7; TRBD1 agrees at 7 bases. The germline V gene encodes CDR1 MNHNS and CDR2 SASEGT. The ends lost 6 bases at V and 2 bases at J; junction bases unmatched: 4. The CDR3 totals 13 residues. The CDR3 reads CASSGTATYEQYF. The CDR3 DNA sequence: TGTGCCAGCAGCGGGACAGCCACCTACGAGCAGTACTTC.

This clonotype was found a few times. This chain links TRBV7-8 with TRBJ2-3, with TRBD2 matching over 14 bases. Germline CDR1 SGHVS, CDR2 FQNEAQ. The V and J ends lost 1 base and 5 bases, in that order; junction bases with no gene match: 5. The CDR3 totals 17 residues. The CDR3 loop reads CASSLGLAGGPVDTQYF. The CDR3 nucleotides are TGTGCCAGCAGCTTAGGACTAGCGGGAGGGCCAGTAGATACGCAGTATTTT.

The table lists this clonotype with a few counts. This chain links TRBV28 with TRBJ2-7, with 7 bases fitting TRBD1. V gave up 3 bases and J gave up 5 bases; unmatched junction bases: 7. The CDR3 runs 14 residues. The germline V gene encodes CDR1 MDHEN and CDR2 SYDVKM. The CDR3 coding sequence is TGTGCCAGCAGTTTGGCCGGGACAGCAGACGAGCAGTACTTC. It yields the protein CASSLAGTADEQYF.

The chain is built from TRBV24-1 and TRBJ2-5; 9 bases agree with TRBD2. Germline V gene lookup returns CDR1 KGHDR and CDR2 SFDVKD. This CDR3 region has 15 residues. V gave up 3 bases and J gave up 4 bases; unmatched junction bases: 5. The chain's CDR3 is CATSDDSGSGETQYF. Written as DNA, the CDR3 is TGTGCCACCAGTGATGATAGCGGGAGTGGAGAGACCCAGTACTTC.

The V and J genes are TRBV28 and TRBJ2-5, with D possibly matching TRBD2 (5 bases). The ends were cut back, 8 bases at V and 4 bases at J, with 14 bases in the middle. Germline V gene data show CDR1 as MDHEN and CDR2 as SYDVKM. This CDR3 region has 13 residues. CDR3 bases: TGTGCCAGCCGCAGAGGAGAGGGAGAGACCCAGTACTTC. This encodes CASRRGEGETQYF. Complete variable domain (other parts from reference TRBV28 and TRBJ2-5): DVKVTQSSRYLVKRTGEKVFLECVQDMDHENMFWYRQDPGLGLRLIYFSYDVKMKEKGDIPEGYSVSREKKERFSLILESASTNQTSMYLCASRRGEGETQYFGPGTRLLVL.

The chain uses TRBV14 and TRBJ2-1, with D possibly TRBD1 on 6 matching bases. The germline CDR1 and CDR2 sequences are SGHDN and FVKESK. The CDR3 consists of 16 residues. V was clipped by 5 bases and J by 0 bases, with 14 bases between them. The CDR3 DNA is TGTGCCAGCAGCTTGGACAGCGGATACTCCTACAATGAGCAGTTCTTC. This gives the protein CASSLDSGYSYNEQFF.

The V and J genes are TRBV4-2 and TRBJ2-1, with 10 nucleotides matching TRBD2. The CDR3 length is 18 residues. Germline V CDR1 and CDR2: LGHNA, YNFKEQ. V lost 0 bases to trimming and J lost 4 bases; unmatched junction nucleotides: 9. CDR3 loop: CASSQEESSGGIYNEQFF. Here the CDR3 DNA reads TGTGCCAGCAGCCAAGAGGAGTCTAGCGGGGGCATATACAATGAGCAGTTCTTC.

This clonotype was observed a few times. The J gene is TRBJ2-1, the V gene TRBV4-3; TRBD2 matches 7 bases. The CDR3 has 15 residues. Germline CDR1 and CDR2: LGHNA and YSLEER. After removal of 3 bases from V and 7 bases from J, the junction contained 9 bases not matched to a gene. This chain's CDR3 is CASSQRGGSPNEQFF. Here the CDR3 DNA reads TGCGCCAGCAGCCAGCGGGGAGGGTCCCCTAATGAGCAGTTCTTC.

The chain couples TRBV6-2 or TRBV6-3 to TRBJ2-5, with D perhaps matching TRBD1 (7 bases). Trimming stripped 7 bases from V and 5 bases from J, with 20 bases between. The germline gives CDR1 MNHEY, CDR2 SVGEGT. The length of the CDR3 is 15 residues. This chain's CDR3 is CASTPYQGGVETQYF. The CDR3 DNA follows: TGTGCCAGCACTCCTTATCAGGGGGGCGTGGAGACCCAGTACTTC.

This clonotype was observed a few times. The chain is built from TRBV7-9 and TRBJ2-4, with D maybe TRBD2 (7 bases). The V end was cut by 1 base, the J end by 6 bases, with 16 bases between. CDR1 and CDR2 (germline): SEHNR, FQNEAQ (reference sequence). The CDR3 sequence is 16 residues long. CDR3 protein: CASSLVSGGAGNIQYF. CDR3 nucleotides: TGTGCCAGCAGCTTAGTTTCTGGGGGGGCAGGAAACATTCAGTACTTC.

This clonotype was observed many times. The CDR3 spells CASSLTLAGGRDTQYF. The CDR3, as DNA: TGTGCCAGCAGTTTAACCCTAGCGGGGGGACGGGATACGCAGTATTTT. The rearrangement joins TRBV28 to TRBJ2-3, with 11 nucleotides matching TRBD2. The CDR3 is made up of 16 amino acids. Trimming at V came to 2 bases and at J to 6 bases, leaving 7 bases not matched to a gene. Germline V gene data show CDR1 as MDHEN and CDR2 as SYDVKM.

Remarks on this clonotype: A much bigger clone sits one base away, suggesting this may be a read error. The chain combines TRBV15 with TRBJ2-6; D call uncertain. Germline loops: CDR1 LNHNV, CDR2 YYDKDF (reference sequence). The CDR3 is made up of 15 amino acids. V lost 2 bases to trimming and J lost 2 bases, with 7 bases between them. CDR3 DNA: TGTGCCACCAGCAGAACATCCCCTGGGGCCAACGTCCTGACTTTC. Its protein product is CATSRTSPGANVLTF. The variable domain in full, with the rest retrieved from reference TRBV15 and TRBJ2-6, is DAMVIQNPRYQVTQFGKPVTLSCSQTLNHNVMYWYQQKSSQAPKLLFHYYDKDFNNEADTPDNFQSRRPNTSFCFLDIRSPGLGDTAMYLCATSRTSPGANVLTFGAGSRLTVL.

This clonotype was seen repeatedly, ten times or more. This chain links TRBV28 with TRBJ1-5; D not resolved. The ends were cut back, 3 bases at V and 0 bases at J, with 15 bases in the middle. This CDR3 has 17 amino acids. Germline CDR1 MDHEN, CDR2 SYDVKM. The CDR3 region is CASSLGAGGNSNQPQHF. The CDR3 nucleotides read TGTGCCAGCAGTTTGGGTGCGGGAGGTAATAGCAATCAGCCCCAGCATTTT. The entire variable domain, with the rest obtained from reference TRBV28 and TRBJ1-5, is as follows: DVKVTQSSRYLVKRTGEKVFLECVQDMDHENMFWYRQDPGLGLRLIYFSYDVKMKEKGDIPEGYSVSREKKERFSLILESASTNQTSMYLCASSLGAGGNSNQPQHFGDGTRLSIL.

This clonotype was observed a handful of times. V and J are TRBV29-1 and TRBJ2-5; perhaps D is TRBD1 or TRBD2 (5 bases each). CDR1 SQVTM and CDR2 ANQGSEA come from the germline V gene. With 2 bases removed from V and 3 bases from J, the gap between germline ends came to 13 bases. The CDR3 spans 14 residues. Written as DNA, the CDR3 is TGCAGCGTTGAAAAGTATCAGGGAGAAGAGACCCAGTACTTC. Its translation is CSVEKYQGEETQYF.